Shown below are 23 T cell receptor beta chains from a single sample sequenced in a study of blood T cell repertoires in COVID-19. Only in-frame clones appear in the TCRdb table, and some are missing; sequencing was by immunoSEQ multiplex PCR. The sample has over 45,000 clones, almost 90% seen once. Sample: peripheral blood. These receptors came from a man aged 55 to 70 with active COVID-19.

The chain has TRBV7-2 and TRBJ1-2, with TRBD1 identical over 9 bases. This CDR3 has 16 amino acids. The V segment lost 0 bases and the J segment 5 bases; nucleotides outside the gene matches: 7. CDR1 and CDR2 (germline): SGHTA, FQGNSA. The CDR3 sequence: CASSLAIGQGFYGYTF. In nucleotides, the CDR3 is TGTGCCAGCAGCTTAGCTATAGGACAGGGGTTTTATGGCTACACCTTC.

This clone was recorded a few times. The CDR3 region is CASSPGLAGQTQYF. In DNA, the CDR3 is TGTGCCAGTAGTCCGGGACTAGCGGGGCAGACCCAGTACTTC. The chain links TRBV19 to TRBJ2-5, with 13 bases matching TRBD2. Germline-derived CDR1 and CDR2 are LNHDA and SQIVND (reference sequence). Trimming removed 5 bases from V and 6 bases from J; junction bases left unmatched: 3. This CDR3 contains 14 residues.

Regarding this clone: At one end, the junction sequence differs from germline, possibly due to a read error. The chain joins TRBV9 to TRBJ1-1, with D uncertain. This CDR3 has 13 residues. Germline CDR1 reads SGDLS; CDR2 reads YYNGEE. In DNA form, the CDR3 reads TGTGCCAGCAGCGTAGGGGCGAACGCTGAAGCTTTCTTT. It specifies CASSVGANAEAFF.

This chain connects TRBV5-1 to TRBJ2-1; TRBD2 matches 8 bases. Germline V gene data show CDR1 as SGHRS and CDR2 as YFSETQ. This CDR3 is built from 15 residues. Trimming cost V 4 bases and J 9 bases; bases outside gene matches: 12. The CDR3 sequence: CASSRTAGDRIEQFF. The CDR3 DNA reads TGCGCCAGCAGCCGTACAGCGGGAGATAGGATTGAGCAGTTCTTC. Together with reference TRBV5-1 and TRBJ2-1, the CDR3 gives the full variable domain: KAGVTQTPRYLIKTRGQQVTLSCSPISGHRSVSWYQQTPGQGLQFLFEYFSETQRNKGNFPGRFSGRQFSNSRSEMNVSTLELGDSALYLCASSRTAGDRIEQFFGPGTRLTVL.

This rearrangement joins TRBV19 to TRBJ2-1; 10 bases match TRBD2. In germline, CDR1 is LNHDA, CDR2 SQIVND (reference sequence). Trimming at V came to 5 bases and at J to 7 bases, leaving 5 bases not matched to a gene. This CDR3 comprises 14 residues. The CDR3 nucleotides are TGTGCCAGTAGTCGGCCTAGCGGGAGTAATGAGCAGTTCTTC. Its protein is CASSRPSGSNEQFF.

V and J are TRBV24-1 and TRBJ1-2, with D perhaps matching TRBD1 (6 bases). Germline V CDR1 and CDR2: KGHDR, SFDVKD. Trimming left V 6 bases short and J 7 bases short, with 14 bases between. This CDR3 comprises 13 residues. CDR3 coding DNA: TGTGCCACCAGTCCTGGACAGTCTCTTGGCTACACCTTC. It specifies CATSPGQSLGYTF.

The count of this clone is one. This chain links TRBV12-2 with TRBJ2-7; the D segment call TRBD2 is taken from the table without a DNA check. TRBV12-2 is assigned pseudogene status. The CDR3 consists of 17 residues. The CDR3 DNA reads TGTGCAAGTCGCTTAACGGGGCGGGAGGAACCGACCTACGAGCAGTACTTC. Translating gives CASRLTGREEPTYEQYF.

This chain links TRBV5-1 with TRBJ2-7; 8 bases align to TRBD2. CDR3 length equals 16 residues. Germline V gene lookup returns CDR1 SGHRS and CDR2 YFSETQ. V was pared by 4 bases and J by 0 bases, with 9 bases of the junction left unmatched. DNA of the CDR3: TGCGCCAGCAGCCAAGCGGGAGTATTAAGCTCCTACGAGCAGTACTTC. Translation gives CASSQAGVLSSYEQYF.

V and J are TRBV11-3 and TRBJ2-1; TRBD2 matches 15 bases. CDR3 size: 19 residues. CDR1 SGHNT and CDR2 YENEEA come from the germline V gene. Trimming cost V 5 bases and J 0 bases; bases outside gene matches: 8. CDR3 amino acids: CASSEGLAGGPSSYNEQFF. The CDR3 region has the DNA TGTGCCAGCAGCGAGGGACTAGCGGGAGGCCCTAGCTCCTACAATGAGCAGTTCTTC.

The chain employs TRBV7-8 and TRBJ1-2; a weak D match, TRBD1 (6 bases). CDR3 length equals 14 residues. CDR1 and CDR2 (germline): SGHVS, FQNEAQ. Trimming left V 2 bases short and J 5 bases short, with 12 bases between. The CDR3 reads CASSLTDSPYGYTF. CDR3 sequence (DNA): TGTGCCAGCAGCTTAACGGACAGTCCTTATGGCTACACCTTC.

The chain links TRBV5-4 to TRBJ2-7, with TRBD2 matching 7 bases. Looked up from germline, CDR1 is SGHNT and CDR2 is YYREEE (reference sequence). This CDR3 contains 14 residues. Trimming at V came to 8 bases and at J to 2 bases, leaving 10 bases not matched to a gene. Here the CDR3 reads CASYGGLTPYEQYF. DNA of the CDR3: TGTGCCAGTTACGGGGGACTAACGCCCTACGAGCAGTACTTC.

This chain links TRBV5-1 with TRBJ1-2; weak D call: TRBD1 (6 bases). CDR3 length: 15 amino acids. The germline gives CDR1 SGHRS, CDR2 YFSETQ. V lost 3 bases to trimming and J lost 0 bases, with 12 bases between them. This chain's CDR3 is CASSSGTPTNYGYTF. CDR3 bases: TGCGCCAGCAGCTCCGGGACACCTACTAACTATGGCTACACCTTC.

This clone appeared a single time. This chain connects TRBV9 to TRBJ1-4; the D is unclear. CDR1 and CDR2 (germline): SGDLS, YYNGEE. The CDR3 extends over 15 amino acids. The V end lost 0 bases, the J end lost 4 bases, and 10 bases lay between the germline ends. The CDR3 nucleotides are TGTGCCAGCAGCGTAGATCAACAGCTTAATGAAAAACTGTTTTTT. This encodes CASSVDQQLNEKLFF.

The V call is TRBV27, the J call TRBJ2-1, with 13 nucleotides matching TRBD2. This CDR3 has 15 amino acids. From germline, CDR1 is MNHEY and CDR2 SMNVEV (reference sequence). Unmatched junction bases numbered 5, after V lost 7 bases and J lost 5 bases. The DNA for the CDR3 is TGTGCCAGCACCAGAGGGACTAGCGGGAACAATGAGCAGTTCTTC. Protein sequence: CASTRGTSGNNEQFF.

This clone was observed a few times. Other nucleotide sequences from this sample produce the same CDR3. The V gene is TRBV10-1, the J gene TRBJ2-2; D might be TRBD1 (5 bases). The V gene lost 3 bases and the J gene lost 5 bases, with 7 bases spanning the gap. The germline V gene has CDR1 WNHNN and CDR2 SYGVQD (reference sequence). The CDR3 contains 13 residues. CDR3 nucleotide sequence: TGCGCCAGCAGTGATAGGGGAACCGGGGAGCTGTTTTTT. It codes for CASSDRGTGELFF.

The CDR3 DNA follows: TGTGCCAGCAGCTTAGGACAGGTCTCTGGAAACACCATATATTTT. It encodes CASSLGQVSGNTIYF. The V gene is TRBV11-2, the J gene TRBJ1-3, with D possibly TRBD1 on 6 matching bases. V was shortened by 1 base and J by 0 bases, with 7 bases between the two germline ends. The CDR3 spans 15 residues. The germline CDR1 and CDR2 sequences are SGHAT and FQNNGV.

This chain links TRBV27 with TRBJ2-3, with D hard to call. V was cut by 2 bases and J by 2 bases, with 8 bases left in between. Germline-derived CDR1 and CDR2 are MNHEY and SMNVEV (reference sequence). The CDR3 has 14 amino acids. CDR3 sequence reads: CASSLGAVTDTQYF. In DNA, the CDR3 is TGTGCCAGCAGTTTAGGCGCGGTCACAGATACGCAGTATTTT.

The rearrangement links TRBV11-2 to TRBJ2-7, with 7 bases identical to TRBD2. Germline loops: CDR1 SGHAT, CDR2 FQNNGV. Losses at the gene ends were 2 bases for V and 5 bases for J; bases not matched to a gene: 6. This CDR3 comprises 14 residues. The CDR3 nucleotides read TGTGCCAGCAGCTTACGACAGCGGGGTAACGAGCAGTACTTC. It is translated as CASSLRQRGNEQYF.

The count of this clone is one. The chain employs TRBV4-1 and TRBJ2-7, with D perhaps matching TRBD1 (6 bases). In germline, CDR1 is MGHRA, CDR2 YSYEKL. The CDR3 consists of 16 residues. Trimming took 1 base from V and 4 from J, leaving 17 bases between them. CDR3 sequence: CASSQVGTPAIYEQYF. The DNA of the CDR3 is TGCGCCAGCAGCCAAGTAGGGACACCGGCAATTTACGAGCAGTACTTC.

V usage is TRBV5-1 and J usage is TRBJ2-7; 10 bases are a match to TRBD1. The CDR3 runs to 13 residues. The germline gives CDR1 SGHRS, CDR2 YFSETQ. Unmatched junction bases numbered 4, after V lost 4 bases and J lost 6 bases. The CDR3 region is CASSDGQGVEQYF. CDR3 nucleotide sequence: TGCGCCAGCAGCGACGGACAGGGGGTCGAGCAGTACTTC.

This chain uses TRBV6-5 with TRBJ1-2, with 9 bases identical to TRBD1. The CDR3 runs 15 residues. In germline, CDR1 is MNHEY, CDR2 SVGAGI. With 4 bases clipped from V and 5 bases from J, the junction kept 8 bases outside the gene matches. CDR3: CASSWNTGGAYGYTF. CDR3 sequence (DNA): TGTGCCAGCAGTTGGAATACAGGGGGCGCTTATGGCTACACCTTC.

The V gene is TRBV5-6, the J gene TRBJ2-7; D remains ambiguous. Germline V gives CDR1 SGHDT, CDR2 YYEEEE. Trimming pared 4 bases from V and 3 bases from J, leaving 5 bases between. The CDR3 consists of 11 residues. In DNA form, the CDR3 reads TGTGCCAGCAGCCTAAACTACGAGCAGTACTTC. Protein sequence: CASSLNYEQYF.

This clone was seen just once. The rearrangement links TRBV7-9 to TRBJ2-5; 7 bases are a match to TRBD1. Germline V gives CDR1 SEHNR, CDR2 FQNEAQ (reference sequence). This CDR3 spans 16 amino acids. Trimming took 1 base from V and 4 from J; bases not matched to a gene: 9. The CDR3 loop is CASSLVRTGDRETQYF. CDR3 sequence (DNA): TGTGCCAGCAGCTTAGTCCGCACAGGGGATCGAGAGACCCAGTACTTC.